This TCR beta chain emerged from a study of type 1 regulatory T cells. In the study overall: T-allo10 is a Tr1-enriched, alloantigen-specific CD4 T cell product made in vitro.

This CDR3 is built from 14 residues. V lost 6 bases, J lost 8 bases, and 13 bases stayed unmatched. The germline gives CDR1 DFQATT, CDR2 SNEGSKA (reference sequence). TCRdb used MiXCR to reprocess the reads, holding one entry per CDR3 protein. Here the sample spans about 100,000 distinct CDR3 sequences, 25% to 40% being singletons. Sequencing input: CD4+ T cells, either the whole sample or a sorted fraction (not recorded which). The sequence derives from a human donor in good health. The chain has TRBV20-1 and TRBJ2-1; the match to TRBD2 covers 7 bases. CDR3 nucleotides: TGCAGTGCCCTTCGTGGCGGGAGTGTCGATGAGCAGTTCTTC. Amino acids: CSALRGGSVDEQFF.